Listed here are 18 T cell receptor beta chains from one sample, sequenced in a study of cytomegalovirus exposure and HLA in healthy donors. PCR employed 60 Vbeta and 13 Jbeta primers. The data were produced by immunoSEQ multiplex PCR, yet TCRdb's version contains in-frame clones alone and is incomplete. The table has 100,000 to 150,000 clones, around 80% seen once. Sequencing was performed on PBMCs. The receptor set was obtained from a man between 50 and 59 years old in good health and CMV-seronegative.

This chain links TRBV5-6 with TRBJ2-7; no definite D call. The germline V gene has CDR1 SGHDT and CDR2 YYEEEE. This CDR3 region has 14 residues. V was pared by 2 bases and J by 1 base, with 10 bases between. Here the CDR3 reads CASSLRPRSYEQYV. CDR3 nucleotide sequence: TGTGCCAGCAGCTTAAGACCCAGGTCCTACGAGCAGTACGTC.

The chain joins TRBV7-7 to TRBJ2-1; D may be TRBD1 (6 bases). Germline loops: CDR1 SSHAT, CDR2 FNYEAQ (reference sequence). The CDR3 is 13 amino acids. V lost 1 base and J lost 8, with 9 bases in between. Here the CDR3 DNA reads TGTGCCAGCAGCTTAGGGACAGTGGATGAGCAGTTCTTC. Protein: CASSLGTVDEQFF.

The V gene is TRBV5-1, the J gene TRBJ2-7, with 9 bases matching TRBD1. Germline V gene sequence: CDR1 SGHRS, CDR2 YFSETQ. This CDR3 spans 16 amino acids. J was trimmed by 6 bases and V by 0 bases; bases with no gene match: 10. CDR3 sequence (DNA): TGCGCCAGCAGCTTGGATATGGGACAGGGTAGGTTCGAGCAGTACTTC. This gives the protein CASSLDMGQGRFEQYF.

This clone was seen more than once but under ten times. The germline gene is not matched at one end of the junction; a read error may be the cause. The genes are TRBV7-9 and TRBJ2-7, with a weak D call TRBD1 (5 bases). Germline V gene data show CDR1 as SEHNR and CDR2 as FQNEAQ (reference sequence). CDR3 length: 14 residues. This CDR3 is CSSSLLPGTYEQYF. The CDR3 region has the DNA TGTTCCAGCAGCTTACTCCCAGGGACCTACGAGCAGTACTTC.

This clone has only a few counts. V is TRBV6-1 and J is TRBJ1-1; D is perhaps TRBD1 (5 bases). Between the trimmed V and J ends, which lost 6 bases and 5 bases, there was a span of 19 bases. Germline CDR1 and CDR2: MNHNS and SASEGT. CDR3 length equals 15 residues. This CDR3 reads CASRGGDYMGTEAFF. CDR3 nucleotides: TGTGCCAGCAGGGGGGGGGACTATATGGGAACTGAAGCTTTCTTT.

This clone was seen a handful of times. This chain joins TRBV13 and TRBJ2-7; 9 bases map to TRBD2. The CDR3 sequence is 15 residues long. The germline gives CDR1 PRHDT, CDR2 FYEKMQ (reference sequence). Trimming took 0 bases from V and 2 from J; bases not matched to a gene: 2. The CDR3 nucleotides read TGTGCCAGCAGCTTAGGGCTAGCGGGGACCTACGAGCAGTACTTC. This gives the protein CASSLGLAGTYEQYF. Full variable domain (rest looked up from reference TRBV13 and TRBJ2-7): AAGVIQSPRHLIKEKRETATLKCYPIPRHDTVYWYQQGPGQDPQFLISFYEKMQSDKGSIPDRFSAQQFSDYHSELNMSSLELGDSALYFCASSLGLAGTYEQYFGPGTRLTVT.

This chain links TRBV15 with TRBJ1-1, with no clear D. The V end was cut by 5 bases, the J end by 7 bases, with 14 bases between. Germline CDR1 and CDR2: LNHNV and YYDKDF (reference sequence). CDR3 size: 13 residues. This CDR3 is CATSLAPFVEAFF. CDR3 coding DNA: TGTGCCACCAGCCTAGCCCCTTTCGTTGAAGCTTTCTTT.

This clone was detected only a few times. This chain uses TRBV10-3 with TRBJ1-5, with 9 bases fitting TRBD1. Germline trimming cut 3 bases from V and 7 bases from J; bases unmatched to any gene: 7. The CDR3 is 15 amino acids. CDR1 is ENHRY and CDR2 is SYGVKD in the germline V gene. CDR3 residues: CAISEDRGLGQPQHF. The CDR3 DNA reads as TGTGCCATCAGTGAAGACAGGGGGTTAGGACAGCCCCAGCATTTT.

This clone turned up a few times. The chain joins TRBV5-1 to TRBJ2-2; possibly TRBD1 for D (6 bases). V was clipped by 0 bases and J by 8 bases, with 14 bases between them. The CDR3 runs to 15 residues. CDR1 and CDR2 from the germline V gene are SGHRS and YFSETQ. Here the CDR3 DNA reads TGCGCCAGCAGCTTGGTAGTGGGGGCGTCTGGGGAGCTGTTTTTT. Translating it yields CASSLVVGASGELFF.

The chain couples TRBV5-4 to TRBJ1-6; no firm D call. V lost 3 bases and J 9 bases, leaving 16 bases between the germline ends. CDR3 length: 15 residues. Germline CDR1 SGHNT, CDR2 YYREEE (reference sequence). CDR3 in DNA: TGTGCCAGCAGCTCCCAGGTCGGGGAAGCTTCACCCCTCCACTTT. Its protein is CASSSQVGEASPLHF. The full variable domain, in which reference TRBV5-4 and TRBJ1-6 provide the parts outside the CDR3, is ETGVTQSPTHLIKTRGQQVTLRCSSQSGHNTVSWYQQALGQGPQFIFQYYREEENGRGNFPPRFSGLQFPNYSSELNVNALELDDSALYLCASSSQVGEASPLHFGNGTRLTVT.

The chain carries TRBV5-1 and TRBJ1-2, with 9 bases fitting TRBD1. The V gene's germline CDR1 is SGHRS and CDR2 YFSETQ. CDR3 length: 14 amino acids. V shed 4 bases and J 9 bases; nucleotides not matched to a gene: 10. The CDR3 bases are TGCGCCAGCAGCGCCTGGGGACAGGGTAACAGCTACACCTTC. Encoded protein: CASSAWGQGNSYTF.

The chain joins TRBV5-4 to TRBJ2-1, with D perhaps TRBD1 (5 bases). The CDR3 runs 13 residues. The V gene lost 2 bases and the J gene lost 4 bases, with 7 bases spanning the gap. Germline V gives CDR1 SGHNT, CDR2 YYREEE (reference sequence). The CDR3 DNA is TGTGCCAGCAGCTTAAGGGGTTACAATGAGCAGTTCTTC. Translation gives CASSLRGYNEQFF.

Points on this clone: Its ends do not fully match the called genes, so a read error is possible. Other DNA sequences in the sample encode the same CDR3. In nucleotides, the CDR3 is TGTGCTAGCAGCCGGCGGGGGGACATTGATACGCAGTATTTT. Translating it yields CASSRRGDIDTQYF. The chain recombines TRBV4-2 with TRBJ2-3; 8 bases are shared with TRBD2. Germline V gives CDR1 LGHNA, CDR2 YNFKEQ. The CDR3 spans 14 residues.

To note about this clone: The junction departs from the called germline gene at one end, perhaps through a read error. DNA of the CDR3: TGTGCCAGCAGCCCCCGGACTAGCGGGGTGAATACGCAGTATTTT. This sequence encodes CASSPRTSGVNTQYF. This chain links TRBV4-1 with TRBJ2-3, with TRBD2 identical over 12 bases. In germline, CDR1 is MGHRA, CDR2 YSYEKL. The CDR3 length is 15 residues.

This chain joins TRBV29-1 and TRBJ1-4, with D hard to call. Between the trimmed V and J ends, which lost 4 bases and 3 bases, there was a span of 12 bases. Germline V lookup: CDR1 SQVTM, CDR2 ANQGSEA. This CDR3 region has 14 residues. The CDR3 DNA follows: TGCAGCGTTGTGATAGGCGGGGCTAATGAAAAACTGTTTTTT. This translates into CSVVIGGANEKLFF.

The chain recombines TRBV21-1 with TRBJ1-1; TRBD1, the D gene given by the table, was not confirmed from the DNA. TRBV21-1 is flagged as a pseudogene. This CDR3 spans 15 amino acids. DNA of the CDR3: TGTGCCAGCAGCAAAGCTCTAATACAGGCAACTGAAGCTTTCTTT. Translation: CASSKALIQATEAFF.

J is TRBJ2-3 and V is TRBV4-3, with D possibly matching TRBD2 (6 bases). Deletions cut 4 bases from V and 1 base from J, with 12 bases between. From germline, CDR1 is LGHNA and CDR2 YSLEER. The CDR3 totals 15 residues. In DNA, the CDR3 is TGCGCCAGCAGCCCAGCGGGTTCCCGCACAGATACGCAGTATTTT. Protein product: CASSPAGSRTDTQYF.

This clone has just one count. This chain links TRBV5-1 with TRBJ1-3; D possibly corresponds to TRBD1 (6 bases). V lost 6 bases, J lost 4 bases, and 17 bases lay in between. Germline loops: CDR1 SGHRS, CDR2 YFSETQ. The CDR3 contains 15 residues. CDR3 in DNA: TGCGCCAGCACCACAACGGCAGGGGCGGGAAACACCATATATTTT. Translating it yields CASTTTAGAGNTIYF.